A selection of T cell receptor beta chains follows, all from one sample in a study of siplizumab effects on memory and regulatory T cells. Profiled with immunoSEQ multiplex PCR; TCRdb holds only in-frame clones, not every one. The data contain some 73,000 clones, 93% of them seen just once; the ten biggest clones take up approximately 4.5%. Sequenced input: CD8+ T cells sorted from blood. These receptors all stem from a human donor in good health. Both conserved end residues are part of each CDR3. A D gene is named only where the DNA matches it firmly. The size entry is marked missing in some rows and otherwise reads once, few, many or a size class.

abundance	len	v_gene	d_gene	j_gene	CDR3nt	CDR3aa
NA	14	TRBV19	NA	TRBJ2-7	TGTGCCAGTAGGGATACAGGGATCTACAACGAGCAGTACTTC	CASRDTGIYNEQYF
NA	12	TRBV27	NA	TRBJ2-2	TGTGCCAGCACCGGGGATGACGGGGAGCTGTTTTTT	CASTGDDGELFF
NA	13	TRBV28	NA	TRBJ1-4	TGTGCCAGCAGTTCCGGGACTAGGGAAAAACTGTTTTTT	CASSSGTREKLFF
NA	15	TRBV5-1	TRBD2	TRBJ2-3	TGCGCCAGCAGCGTAGCTAGCGGGGGGCCAGATACGCAGTATTTT	CASSVASGGPDTQYF
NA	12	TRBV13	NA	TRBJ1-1	TGTGCCACAAAAACAGGGCACACTGAAGCTTTCTTT	CATKTGHTEAFF
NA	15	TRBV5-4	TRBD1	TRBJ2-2	TGTGCCAGCAGCCCCGGGACAGGGAACACCGGGGAGCTGTTTTTT	CASSPGTGNTGELFF
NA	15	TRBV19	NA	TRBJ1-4	TGTGCCAGCACCGGGAGAGGCACAACTAATGAAAAACTGTTTTTT	CASTGRGTTNEKLFF
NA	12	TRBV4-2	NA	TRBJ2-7	TGTGCCAGCAGCCAACAGTCCTACGAGCAGTACTTC	CASSQQSYEQYF
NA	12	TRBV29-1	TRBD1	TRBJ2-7	TGCAGCGCCCGGACAGGGGACATCAAGCAGTACTTC	CSARTGDIKQYF
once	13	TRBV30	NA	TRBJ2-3	TGTGCCTGGTTTGGCCTTACCACAGATACGCAGTATTTT	CAWFGLTTDTQYF
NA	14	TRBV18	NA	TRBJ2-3	TGTGCCAGCTCACCGGTGACTAGCACAGATACGCAGTATTTT	CASSPVTSTDTQYF
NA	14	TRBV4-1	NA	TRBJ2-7	TGCGCCAGCAGCCCCCAGGACTTAGCCTACGAGCAGTACTTC	CASSPQDLAYEQYF
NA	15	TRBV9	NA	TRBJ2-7	TGTGCCAGCAGCGTAGGAACAGGACCGACCTACGAGCAGTACTTC	CASSVGTGPTYEQYF
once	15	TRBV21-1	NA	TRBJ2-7	TGTGCCAGCAGCAAAGGGGGGAGACAGACCTACGAGCAGTACTTC	CASSKGGRQTYEQYF
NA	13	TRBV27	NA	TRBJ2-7	TGTGCCAGCAAATTACGGGCATCCTACGAGCAGTACTTC	CASKLRASYEQYF
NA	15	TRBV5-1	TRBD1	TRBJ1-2	TGCGCCAGCAGCTGGGACAGGGGTTTCCACTATGGCTACACCTTC	CASSWDRGFHYGYTF
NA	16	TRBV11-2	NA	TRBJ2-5	TGTGCCAGCAGCCTAGTGGGGATTTCGATTCAAGAGACCCAGTACTTC	CASSLVGISIQETQYF
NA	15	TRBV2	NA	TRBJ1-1	TGTGCCAGCAGTGAACCAGGACAGCCGAACACTGAAGCTTTCTTT	CASSEPGQPNTEAFF
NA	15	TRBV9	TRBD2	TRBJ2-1	TGTGCCAGCAGCGCCACTAGCGGGGTTTTAGGTGAGCAGTTCTTC	CASSATSGVLGEQFF
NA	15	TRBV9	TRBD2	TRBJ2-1	TGTGCCAGCAGCATCGCGGGGGGGAGTCACAATGAGCAGTTCTTC	CASSIAGGSHNEQFF